The 6 T cell receptor beta chains in this list originate from one sample, sequenced in a study of cytomegalovirus exposure and HLA in healthy donors. 13 Jbeta primers and 60 Vbeta primers were used for the PCR. Assay used: immunoSEQ multiplex PCR; TCRdb lists only in-frame clones, some missing. Its table lists 95,000 to 150,000 clones. The sample comprised PBMCs. Receptors were obtained from a man between 18 and 35 years old in good health and CMV-seronegative.

The chain joins TRBV7-9 to TRBJ1-2; 8 bases align to TRBD1. This CDR3 has 14 amino acids. The germline gives CDR1 SEHNR, CDR2 FQNEAQ (reference sequence). V lost 5 bases and J lost 4; bases outside the gene matches: 6. The CDR3 DNA reads as TGTGCCAGCAGCCCGTCCGACAGGGGCTATGGCTACACCTTC. This gives the protein CASSPSDRGYGYTF.

The V call is TRBV23-1, the J call TRBJ2-7, with D hard to call. TRBV23-1 is filed as an ORF, its function uncertain. The CDR3 loop spans 16 amino acids. Trimming removed 1 base from V and 3 bases from J, with 16 bases in between. DNA of the CDR3: TGCGCCAGCAGTCAATTGGTCGCGAGCCCTGTCTACGAGCAGTACTTC. Its translation: CASSQLVASPVYEQYF.

The rearrangement joins TRBV30 to TRBJ1-2; D perhaps matches TRBD1 (5 bases). The CDR3 extends over 13 amino acids. Germline CDR1 and CDR2: GTSNPN and SVGIG (reference sequence). V dropped 4 bases and J dropped 1 base, with 10 bases sitting between them. The CDR3 spells CAWTRGFNYGYTF. CDR3 sequence (DNA): TGTGCCTGGACCCGGGGGTTTAACTATGGCTACACCTTC. Together with reference TRBV30 and TRBJ1-2, the CDR3 gives the full variable domain: SQTIHQWPATLVQPVGSPLSLECTVEGTSNPNLYWYRQAAGRGLQLLFYSVGIGQISSEVPQNLSASRPQDRQFILSSKKLLLSDSGFYLCAWTRGFNYGYTFGSGTRLTVV.

CDR3 nucleotides: TGTGCCAGCAGCCGACAGGGCTTAGCCAAAAACATTCAGTACTTC. This sequence encodes CASSRQGLAKNIQYF. V is TRBV2 and J is TRBJ2-4; TRBD1 agrees at 7 bases. The germline V gene encodes CDR1 SNHLY and CDR2 FYNNEI. V lost 6 bases to trimming and J lost 0 bases; unmatched junction nucleotides: 5. This CDR3 spans 15 amino acids.

The chain uses TRBV18 and TRBJ1-2; D ambiguous. Germline V gene lookup returns CDR1 KGHSH and CDR2 LQKENI. Trimming took off 3 bases at V and 8 bases at J, with 10 bases between the two ends. The CDR3 consists of 12 residues. CDR3 bases: TGTGCCAGCTCACCTTACGGCGGAGGCTACACCTTC. Translation: CASSPYGGGYTF.

This chain links TRBV18 with TRBJ1-5; 7 nucleotides match TRBD1. This CDR3 has 15 residues. Germline V gene lookup returns CDR1 KGHSH and CDR2 LQKENI. The ends lost 2 bases at V and 6 bases at J; junction bases unmatched: 7. For the CDR3, the DNA is TGTGCCAGCTCACCAACTCCCAGGGGGGTTCAGCCCCAGCATTTT. Its protein is CASSPTPRGVQPQHF. Complete variable domain (other parts from reference TRBV18 and TRBJ1-5): NAGVMQNPRHLVRRRGQEARLRCSPMKGHSHVYWYRQLPEEGLKFMVYLQKENIIDESGMPKERFSAEFPKEGPSILRIQQVVRGDSAAYFCASSPTPRGVQPQHFGDGTRLSIL.